The source of this TCR beta chain is a study of regulatory T cells in long-lasting Graves disease. Study-wide points: With persistent disease, TRBV28, TRBJ1-2 and TRBJ2-5 were the favored segments.

This CDR3 has 10 residues. Trimming shortened V by 4 bases and J by 3 bases, and 3 bases separated the two germline ends. Germline V CDR1 and CDR2: SQVTM, ANQGSEA. Time point meaning: newly diagnosed GD, antithyroid drugs for less than 3 months. The TCR library used RNA extracted from PBMCs. Arm-PCR with iRepertoire HTBI primers amplified the CDR3 regions for these TCR beta libraries. TCRdb reanalysed the multiplex PCR reads using MiXCR and keeps one entry per CDR3 protein. The data hold a few hundred thousand distinct CDR3 sequences, with roughly 12% observed a single time. There are a few counts of this clonotype. Antigen: not known. Separately, the same data were catalogued under a study of T cells in Graves' hyperthyroidism and ophthalmopathy. According to that study: Diagnoses rested on clinical symptoms, serum thyroxine and TRAb, thyroid ultrasound and orbital computed tomography.

The source material was peripheral blood mononuclear cells (PBMCs), sampled at new diagnosis, from a patient treated with antithyroid drugs. This chain connects TRBV29-1 to TRBJ1-2; D is uncertain. This receptor was taken from a man aged 25 to 40 with Graves disease. CDR3 coding DNA: TGCAGCGTTGCCGACTATGGCTACACCTTC. This sequence encodes CSVADYGYTF.